This TCR beta chain was profiled in a study of T cells in Graves' hyperthyroidism and ophthalmopathy. General study findings and limits: Most expanded thyroid clonotypes above 0.001 also appeared in blood.

Of note for this clonotype: What it binds is not known.

The CDR3 is 16 amino acids. V dropped 5 bases and J dropped 4; count of bases not matched to a gene: 10. Germline CDR1 MDHEN, CDR2 SYDVKM. Using RNA transcripts as the source, TCR beta CDR3 regions were amplified. The HTBI set primed first-round TCR CDR3 RT-PCR. TCRdb itself ran the multiplex PCR reads through MiXCR, one entry per CDR3 protein. The repertoire has under 300,000 distinct CDR3 sequences, 13% of them found once; the top ten carry 7% to 8.5%. Participants, patients aged 18 to 65, had newly diagnosed hyperthyroidism with a duration under 2 months. Sequenced: blood. The TCR comes from a woman aged 25-40 years with Graves' hyperthyroidism that later progressed to Graves' ophthalmopathy. This chain links TRBV28 with TRBJ1-4; TRBD1 matches 7 bases. CDR3 bases: TGTGCCAGCAGTCCGCGACAGGGTCCGGATAATGAAAAACTGTTTTTT. Its translation: CASSPRQGPDNEKLFF.